This T cell receptor beta chain was identified during a study of T cells expressing NK-cell markers. The CDR3 runs 14 residues. Germline CDR1 is SEHNR and CDR2 is FQNEAQ (reference sequence). TCRdb re-called the 5' RACE reads; one entry per CDR3 protein, DNA not given. The table counts roughly 3,100 distinct CDR3 sequences; roughly nine tenths lies in the top ten. The sample comprised blood T cells: a sorted CD56 or NKG2C T cell subset, CD4+ or CD8+ T cells, or bulk PBMC T cells (not recorded which). The clonotype comes from a man aged 18-75 years in good health. The chain has TRBV7-9 and TRBJ2-7; TCRdb outputs TRBD1, but without DNA this stays unchecked. The CDR3 sequence: CASSSRTHLSEQYF.